The clone carrying this TCR beta chain was picked up many times. Its antigen is still unknown. MiXCR, applied by TCRdb to the RT-PCR reads, yields one record per CDR3 protein. The sample records approximately 530,000 distinct CDR3 sequences, around 8% being singletons. This specimen belongs to a study of response to subunit inactivated influenza vaccine. V was pared by 3 bases and J by 1 base, with 11 bases between. The length of the CDR3 is 14 residues. CDR1 is SQVTM, CDR2 ANQGSEA, per germline. Whole-study findings and limits: The study's authors posited that every seasonal influenza vaccination enlists few new T cells.

The sequencing here drew on PBMCs from blood, taken about 23 months after vaccination. This TCR was sampled from a man aged 45 to 75 who received an inactivated influenza vaccine. The chain joins TRBV29-1 to TRBJ2-3; perhaps TRBD2 as D (5 bases). The CDR3 here is CSVELGVRTDTQYF. The DNA of the CDR3 is TGCAGCGTTGAGCTGGGAGTTCGCACAGATACGCAGTATTTT.